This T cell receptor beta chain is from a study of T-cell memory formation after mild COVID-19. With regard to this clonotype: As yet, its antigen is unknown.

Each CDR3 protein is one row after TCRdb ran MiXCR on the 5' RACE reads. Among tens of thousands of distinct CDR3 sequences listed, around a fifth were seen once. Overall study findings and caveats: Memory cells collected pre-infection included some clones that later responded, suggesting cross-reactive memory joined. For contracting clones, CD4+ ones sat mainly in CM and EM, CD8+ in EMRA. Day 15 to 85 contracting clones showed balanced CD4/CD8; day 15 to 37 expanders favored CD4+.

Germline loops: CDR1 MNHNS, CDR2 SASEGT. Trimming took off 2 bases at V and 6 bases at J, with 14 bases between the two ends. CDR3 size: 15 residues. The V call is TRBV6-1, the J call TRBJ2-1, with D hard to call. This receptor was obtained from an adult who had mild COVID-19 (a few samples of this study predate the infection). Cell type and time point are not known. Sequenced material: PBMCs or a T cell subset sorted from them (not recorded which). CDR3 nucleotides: TGTGCCAGCAGTGAACATAGCAGTTTGGGCAATGAGCAGTTCTTC. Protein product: CASSEHSSLGNEQFF.